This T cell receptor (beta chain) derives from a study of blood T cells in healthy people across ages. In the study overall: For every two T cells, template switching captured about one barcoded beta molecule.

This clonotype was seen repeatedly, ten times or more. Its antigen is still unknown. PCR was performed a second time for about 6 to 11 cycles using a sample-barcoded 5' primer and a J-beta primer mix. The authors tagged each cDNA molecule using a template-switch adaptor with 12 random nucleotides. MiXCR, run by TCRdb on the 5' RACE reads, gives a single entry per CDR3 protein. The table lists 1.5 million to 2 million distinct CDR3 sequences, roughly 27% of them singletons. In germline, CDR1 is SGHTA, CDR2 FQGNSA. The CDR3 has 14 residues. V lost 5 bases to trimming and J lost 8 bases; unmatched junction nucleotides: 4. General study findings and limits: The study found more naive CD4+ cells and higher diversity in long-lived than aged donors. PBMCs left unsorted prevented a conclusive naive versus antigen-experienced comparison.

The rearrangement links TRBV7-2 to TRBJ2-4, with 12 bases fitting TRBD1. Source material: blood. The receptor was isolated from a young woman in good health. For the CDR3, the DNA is TGTGCCAGCAGCACGGGACAGGGGGCGTACATTCAGTACTTC. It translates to CASSTGQGAYIQYF. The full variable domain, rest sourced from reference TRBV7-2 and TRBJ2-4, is GAGVSQSPSNKVTEKGKDVELRCDPISGHTALYWYRQSLGQGLEFLIYFQGNSAPDKSGLPSDRFSAERTGGSVSTLTIQRTQQEDSAVYLCASSTGQGAYIQYFGAGTRLSVL.